The subject of this entry is one T cell receptor beta chain. Clones were sequenced by immunoSEQ multiplex PCR, and TCRdb holds only the in-frame ones, with some missing. The sample holds more than 45,000 clones, approximately 90% seen once. The source of the sample is a study of blood T cell repertoires in COVID-19. Turning to the study itself: Material from acute and convalescent COVID-19 was sourced from the United States, Italy and Spain.

There are 15 residues in the CDR3. V was clipped by 5 bases and J by 5 bases; unmatched bases: 6. In germline, CDR1 is LNHDA, CDR2 SQIVND (reference sequence). V is TRBV19 and J is TRBJ2-1; 10 nucleotides line up with TRBD1. The clonotype comes from a man between 60 and 75 years old with acute or convalescent COVID-19. Sequenced: peripheral blood. The CDR3 sequence: CASSFGQGENNEQFF. CDR3 in DNA: TGTGCCAGTAGTTTCGGACAGGGGGAAAACAATGAGCAGTTCTTC. Complete variable domain (other parts from reference TRBV19 and TRBJ2-1): DGGITQSPKYLFRKEGQNVTLSCEQNLNHDAMYWYRQDPGQGLRLIYYSQIVNDFQKGDIAEGYSVSREKKESFPLTVTSAQKNPTAFYLCASSFGQGENNEQFFGPGTRLTVL.